This T cell receptor beta chain was captured in a study of blood T cell repertoires in COVID-19. About the study: Both acute and convalescent COVID-19 samples were obtained from the United States, Italy and Spain. Sample material is recorded as cDNA or gDNA derived from T cells, B-cell-depleted T cells, or PBMCs.

Methods used by the authors: Amplification with reference gene primers provided the estimates of nucleated cell counts. Sequencing was performed with immunoSEQ multiplex PCR; in TCRdb, only in-frame clones are kept and a portion is missing. V and J calls and clone size are copied from that table; D and trimming were computed from the DNA. The profile shows fewer than 350,000 clones, more than 70% of them singletons. The V end lost 7 bases, the J end lost 5 bases, and 15 bases lay between the germline ends. Germline values: CDR1 SGHAT, CDR2 FQDESV (reference sequence). The CDR3 is made up of 14 amino acids. Patients in Seattle were enrolled during active infection, then followed longitudinally.

This sequence was found in a woman between 25 and 40 years old with COVID-19, enrolled during active disease. Material for sequencing was peripheral blood. V is TRBV11-1 and J is TRBJ2-1; D is perhaps TRBD2 (5 bases). CDR3 sequence reads: CASNMDSRHNEQFF. The DNA for the CDR3 is TGTGCCAGCAACATGGACTCGCGGCACAATGAGCAGTTCTTC.